One sample yielded the 3 T cell receptor beta chains listed below, sequenced in a study of blood T cells in healthy people across ages (dated by TCRdb to between 2014 and 2016). Library construction relied on 5' RACE. Sequenced on an Illumina HiSeq 2500. The second PCR ran for about 6 to 12 cycles and used a J-beta primer mix along with a sample-barcoded 5' primer. TCRdb's own reprocessing of the public reads used fastp at Q25 and MiXCR and kept productive beta chains. For every CDR3 protein sequence, its rows merge into one entry that carries the most common genes and DNA. This sample is represented by roughly 2 million distinct CDR3 sequences; approximately 50% of them were singletons. The top ten constitute 2.1% of the sample. The sequenced material came from blood. Every receptor here comes from a woman between 40 and 50 years old in good health.

This clonotype was recorded a few times. The V and J genes are TRBV7-2 and TRBJ2-5; D is ambiguous. Trimming left V 5 bases short and J 5 bases short, with 12 bases between. Germline loops: CDR1 SGHTA, CDR2 FQGNSA. The CDR3 length is 13 residues. For the CDR3, the DNA is TGTGCCAGCAGCCTCCCGGCCCCGGAGACCCAGTACTTC. Amino acid sequence: CASSLPAPETQYF.

This clonotype has just a few counts. The genes are TRBV5-1 and TRBJ2-6, with D possibly TRBD2 on 5 matching bases. The CDR3 loop spans 16 amino acids. CDR1 is SGHRS and CDR2 is YFSETQ in the germline V gene. V gave up 3 bases and J gave up 2 bases, with 12 bases separating them. CDR3 region: CASSSGKATGANVLTF. CDR3 in DNA: TGCGCCAGCAGCTCCGGGAAAGCCACTGGGGCCAACGTCCTGACTTTC.

The CDR3 sequence is CASSAGQYEQYF. The CDR3 nucleotides are TGCGCCAGCAGTGCTGGACAGTACGAGCAGTACTTC. The chain combines TRBV10-1 with TRBJ2-7; tentative D call: TRBD1 (6 bases). V lost 4 bases to trimming and J lost 4 bases, with 8 bases between them. The CDR3 is 12 residues long. The germline gives CDR1 WNHNN, CDR2 SYGVQD (reference sequence).